Listed here are 7 T cell receptor beta chains from one sample, sequenced in a study of siplizumab effects on memory and regulatory T cells. Data came from immunoSEQ multiplex PCR; TCRdb stores just in-frame clones and leaves some out. The data show roughly 50,000 clones, under 98% seen once. Sample: naive CD4+ T cells sorted from blood. Every receptor here comes from a human donor in good health.

The V and J genes are TRBV18 and TRBJ1-3, with D perhaps matching TRBD1 (6 bases). Germline CDR1 KGHSH, CDR2 LQKENI. The CDR3 has 15 amino acids. Trimming took off 3 bases at V and 4 bases at J, with 13 bases between the two ends. For the CDR3, the DNA is TGTGCCAGCTCACCCAGTACAGGGATCGGAAACACCATATATTTT. Its protein is CASSPSTGIGNTIYF.

The chain joins TRBV19 to TRBJ2-3; 9 nucleotides line up with TRBD2. The CDR3 consists of 17 residues. Germline-derived CDR1 and CDR2 are LNHDA and SQIVND (reference sequence). Trimming removed 4 bases from V and 2 bases from J; junction bases left unmatched: 10. CDR3 in DNA: TGTGCCAGTAGTACCACCCTAGCGGGACCTATCACAGATACGCAGTATTTT. Its protein product is CASSTTLAGPITDTQYF.

CDR3 nucleotide sequence: TGTGCCAGCATTACGGACTACCAAGAGACCCAGTACTTC. Translating gives CASITDYQETQYF. V usage is TRBV2 and J usage is TRBJ2-5, with D possibly matching TRBD2 (5 bases). V was clipped by 7 bases and J by 0 bases, with 9 bases between them. Germline lookup yields CDR1 SNHLY and CDR2 FYNNEI. The CDR3 is made up of 13 amino acids.

The rearrangement uses TRBV19 and TRBJ2-7, with 8 bases aligning to TRBD1. V shed 6 bases and J 0 bases; nucleotides not matched to a gene: 7. Germline V gene sequence: CDR1 LNHDA, CDR2 SQIVND (reference sequence). The CDR3 extends over 15 amino acids. The CDR3 DNA reads TGTGCCAGTAGCCTTGGGACAGGTACCTCCTACGAGCAGTACTTC. It translates to CASSLGTGTSYEQYF.

This chain links TRBV5-1 with TRBJ2-3; 12 bases line up with TRBD2. The V gene end was trimmed by 2 bases and the J gene end by 3 bases; junction bases not matched to a gene: 4. The CDR3 sequence is 16 residues long. Germline V gene data show CDR1 as SGHRS and CDR2 as YFSETQ. The CDR3 nucleotides read TGCGCCAGCAGCTTCCGACTAGCGGGAGAAACAGATACGCAGTATTTT. This translates into CASSFRLAGETDTQYF.

The chain recombines TRBV20-1 with TRBJ2-5; 7 bases fit TRBD2. The germline CDR1 and CDR2 sequences are DFQATT and SNEGSKA (reference sequence). Unmatched junction bases numbered 1, after V lost 6 bases and J lost 3 bases. This CDR3 spans 11 amino acids. The CDR3, as DNA: TGCAGTGCCAGCGGGGAAGAGACCCAGTACTTC. Protein sequence: CSASGEETQYF.

The chain carries TRBV19 and TRBJ2-5; 10 bases align to TRBD2. Germline V gene lookup returns CDR1 LNHDA and CDR2 SQIVND (reference sequence). J was trimmed by 4 bases and V by 7 bases; bases with no gene match: 21. The CDR3 has 19 amino acids. Here the CDR3 reads CASTLGRSVAGGKVETQYF. The CDR3 DNA sequence: TGTGCCAGTACCCTAGGCCGGTCGGTAGCGGGAGGCAAAGTAGAGACCCAGTACTTC.